Listed below are T cell receptor beta chains from one sample, sequenced in a study of tumor and adjacent non-tumor tissue in lung cancer. Using its own MiXCR run on the multiplex PCR reads, TCRdb lists one record per CDR3 protein. The sample holds about 67,000 distinct CDR3 sequences, about 77% seen once. Sequenced sample: distant non-tumor lung tissue. The receptor source for this set is a man aged 55-75 years with non-small cell lung cancer. Each CDR3 is given with its conserved first and last residue. Fields, in order: clone size, D gene, J gene, V gene, CDR3 protein, CDR3 DNA. A D gene is named only where the DNA matches it firmly. Clone sizes are given selectively: once, few, many, or a class where the clone is expanded.

abundance: .; d_gene: TRBD1; j_gene: TRBJ2-5; v_gene: TRBV11-3; CDR3aa: CASRQGAGETQYF; CDR3nt: TGTGCCAGCAGACAGGGGGCGGGAGAGACCCAGTACTTC
abundance: .; d_gene: .; j_gene: TRBJ2-3; v_gene: TRBV30; CDR3aa: CTCRKGITDTQYF; CDR3nt: TGTACCTGTAGAAAAGGCATCACAGATACGCAGTATTTT
abundance: .; d_gene: .; j_gene: TRBJ1-5; v_gene: TRBV6-6; CDR3aa: CASSDMGCQPQHF; CDR3nt: TGTGCCAGCAGCGACATGGGCTGTCAGCCCCAGCATTTT
abundance: .; d_gene: TRBD2; j_gene: TRBJ2-6; v_gene: TRBV10-3; CDR3aa: CAISEHGTCGRDPGANVLTF; CDR3nt: TGTGCCATCAGTGAACATGGGACTTGCGGGAGGGACCCTGGGGCCAACGTCCTAACTTTC
abundance: .; d_gene: .; j_gene: TRBJ1-5; v_gene: TRBV29-1; CDR3aa: CSVELGSNQTQHF; CDR3nt: TGCAGCGTTGAACTGGGTAGCAATCAGACCCAGCATTTT
abundance: .; d_gene: .; j_gene: TRBJ1-4; v_gene: TRBV29-1; CDR3aa: CNAKQEGEKLFF; CDR3nt: TGCAACGCAAAACAGGAAGGTGAAAAACTGTTTTTT
abundance: .; d_gene: .; j_gene: TRBJ2-5; v_gene: TRBV20-1; CDR3aa: CSAKASEKVQETQYF; CDR3nt: TGCAGTGCAAAGGCTAGCGAGAAGGTCCAAGAGACCCAGTACTTC
abundance: .; d_gene: .; j_gene: TRBJ1-1; v_gene: TRBV7-9; CDR3aa: CASSFNEHGGAFF; CDR3nt: TGTGCCAGCAGCTTTAATGAACACGGAGGGGCTTTCTTT
abundance: few; d_gene: .; j_gene: TRBJ2-1; v_gene: TRBV11-2; CDR3aa: CASTLSRDNGQFF; CDR3nt: TGTGCCAGCACTCTCAGTCGTGACAATGGGCAGTTCTTC
abundance: medium-sized; d_gene: .; j_gene: TRBJ2-3; v_gene: TRBV29-1; CDR3aa: CSVEAGGTDTQYF; CDR3nt: TGCAGCGTTGAAGCGGGAGGCACAGATACGCAGTATTTT
abundance: many; d_gene: .; j_gene: TRBJ2-5; v_gene: TRBV6-2/TRBV6-3; CDR3aa: CASSPRETQYF; CDR3nt: TGTGCCAGCAGCCCAAGGGAGACCCAGTACTTC
abundance: .; d_gene: TRBD1; j_gene: TRBJ2-1; v_gene: TRBV6-5; CDR3aa: CASRYGTGLYEQFF; CDR3nt: TGTGCCAGCAGGTACGGGACAGGACTCTACGAGCAGTTCTTC
abundance: .; d_gene: .; j_gene: TRBJ2-5; v_gene: TRBV4-1; CDR3aa: CASSLGREPRDTQYF; CDR3nt: TGCGCCAGCAGCCTTGGTCGGGAGCCTCGGGATACCCAGTACTTC
abundance: .; d_gene: .; j_gene: TRBJ2-3; v_gene: TRBV20-1; CDR3aa: CSAIYQPADTQYF; CDR3nt: TGCAGTGCTATATACCAACCCGCAGATACGCAGTATTTT
abundance: .; d_gene: .; j_gene: TRBJ2-7; v_gene: TRBV12-3/TRBV12-4; CDR3aa: CVSGFLGSSYEQHF; CDR3nt: TGTGTCAGCGGTTTTCTTGGGAGCTCCTACGAGCAGCACTTC
abundance: .; d_gene: .; j_gene: TRBJ1-2; v_gene: TRBV6-5; CDR3aa: CASIRQVGNNYGYTF; CDR3nt: TGTGCCAGCATTCGACAGGTTGGGAATAACTATGGCTACACTTTC
abundance: .; d_gene: TRBD2; j_gene: TRBJ2-1; v_gene: TRBV6-1; CDR3aa: CASGERVWTSGRYDEQFF; CDR3nt: TGTGCCAGTGGTGAAAGAGTTTGGACTAGCGGGAGATACGATGAGCAGTTCTTC
abundance: .; d_gene: TRBD2; j_gene: TRBJ2-7; v_gene: TRBV5-6; CDR3aa: CDSSSAGSGEQCF; CDR3nt: TGTGACAGCAGCTCAGCGGGAAGTGGTGAGCAGTGCTTC
abundance: .; d_gene: .; j_gene: TRBJ2-3; v_gene: TRBV28; CDR3aa: CTSSRDYSTDTQYF; CDR3nt: TGTACCAGCAGTCGGGATTATAGCACAGATACGCAGTATTTT
abundance: .; d_gene: .; j_gene: TRBJ2-5; v_gene: TRBV4-1; CDR3aa: CASSQDLDVETQYF; CDR3nt: TGCGCCAGCAGCCAAGATCTGGATGTAGAGACTCAGTACTTC
abundance: .; d_gene: .; j_gene: TRBJ1-1; v_gene: TRBV5-1; CDR3aa: CASSIQDRGGRTEAFF; CDR3nt: TGCGCCAGCAGTATCCAGGATAGAGGGGGGCGCACTGAAGCTTTCTTT
abundance: .; d_gene: TRBD1; j_gene: TRBJ1-1; v_gene: TRBV6-2/TRBV6-3; CDR3aa: CASSYIIDSGQGWGNTEDFF; CDR3nt: TGTGCCAGCAGTTACATAATCGACTCCGGACAGGGGTGGGGAAACACTGAAGATTTCTTT
abundance: .; d_gene: .; j_gene: TRBJ1-2; v_gene: TRBV5-6; CDR3aa: CASSGASGTNYGYTF; CDR3nt: TGTGCCAGCAGCGGCGCGTCAGGGACTAACTATGGTTACACCTTC
abundance: .; d_gene: TRBD2; j_gene: TRBJ2-1; v_gene: TRBV12-3/TRBV12-4; CDR3aa: CVSIIPQRDHNEQFF; CDR3nt: TGTGTCAGCATTATCCCTCAGCGGGACCACAATGAGCAGTTTTTC
abundance: .; d_gene: .; j_gene: TRBJ1-1; v_gene: TRBV11-3; CDR3aa: CASNLGGNTEAFF; CDR3nt: TGTGCCAGTAACTTAGGAGGGAACACTGAAGCTTTCTTT
abundance: .; d_gene: .; j_gene: TRBJ2-7; v_gene: TRBV6-1; CDR3aa: CTRSERVGRRVYEQYF; CDR3nt: TGTACCAGGAGTGAAAGGGTAGGGCGGAGGGTTTACGAGCAGTACTTC
abundance: .; d_gene: TRBD2; j_gene: TRBJ2-3; v_gene: TRBV7-9; CDR3aa: CASNPTSGRADTRYF; CDR3nt: TGTGCCAGCAACCCAACATCAGGGAGGGCAGATACTCGGTATTTT
abundance: .; d_gene: TRBD2; j_gene: TRBJ2-7; v_gene: TRBV6-5; CDR3aa: CANSYYTPNLAGRHYERYF; CDR3nt: TGTGCCAACAGTTACTACACACCCAACCTAGCGGGACGACACTACGAGCGGTACTTC
abundance: medium-sized; d_gene: .; j_gene: TRBJ1-1; v_gene: TRBV11-3; CDR3aa: CASSLGGNTEAFF; CDR3nt: TGTGCCAGCAGCTTAGGAGGGAACACTGAAGCTTTCTTT
abundance: .; d_gene: .; j_gene: TRBJ2-3; v_gene: TRBV10-3; CDR3aa: CAIRETGYTQYF; CDR3nt: TGTGCCATAAGAGAGACGGGGTATACGCAGTATTTT
abundance: .; d_gene: .; j_gene: TRBJ2-7; v_gene: TRBV28; CDR3aa: CASTHGDLGEQYF; CDR3nt: TGTGCCAGCACACACGGGGATCTCGGCGAGCAGTACTTC
abundance: .; d_gene: .; j_gene: TRBJ2-3; v_gene: TRBV6-2/TRBV6-3; CDR3aa: CVSSYSVNTLYF; CDR3nt: TGTGTCAGCAGTTACTCGGTAAATACGCTGTATTTT
abundance: many; d_gene: .; j_gene: TRBJ2-4; v_gene: TRBV4-2; CDR3aa: CASSQDRGGNIQYF; CDR3nt: TGTGCCAGCAGCCAAGATCGCGGCGGGAACATTCAGTACTTC
abundance: .; d_gene: .; j_gene: TRBJ2-7; v_gene: TRBV28; CDR3aa: CASSQSGSAYEKNF; CDR3nt: TGTGCCAGCAGCCAAAGCGGATCAGCCTACGAGAAGAACTTC
abundance: .; d_gene: TRBD2; j_gene: TRBJ2-1; v_gene: TRBV6-5; CDR3aa: CASSYASGIHYEQLF; CDR3nt: TGTGCCAGCAGCTACGCGAGCGGGATTCATTATGAGCAGCTCTTC
abundance: .; d_gene: .; j_gene: TRBJ2-4; v_gene: TRBV20-1; CDR3aa: CSASSEQGENIQYF; CDR3nt: TGCAGTGCTAGTTCCGAACAGGGCGAAAACATTCAGTACTTC
abundance: .; d_gene: .; j_gene: TRBJ2-1; v_gene: TRBV9; CDR3aa: CGSSGQRYNEQFF; CDR3nt: TGTGGCAGCAGCGGACAGCGCTACAATGAGCAGTTCTTC
abundance: .; d_gene: .; j_gene: TRBJ1-4; v_gene: TRBV29-1; CDR3aa: CGVETGTGYEKLFF; CDR3nt: TGCGGCGTTGAAACTGGTACAGGGTATGAAAAACTGTTTTTT
abundance: .; d_gene: TRBD1; j_gene: TRBJ2-1; v_gene: TRBV27; CDR3aa: CASGLFFSGDRGLNEQFF; CDR3nt: TGTGCCAGCGGTTTATTTTTTTCGGGGGACAGGGGGCTGAATGAGCAGTTCTTC
abundance: .; d_gene: TRBD1; j_gene: TRBJ2-7; v_gene: TRBV12-3/TRBV12-4; CDR3aa: CVSNPGTGGLEKYF; CDR3nt: TGTGTCAGCAACCCCGGGACAGGGGGTCTCGAGAAGTACTTC
abundance: .; d_gene: .; j_gene: TRBJ1-1; v_gene: TRBV20-1; CDR3aa: CSARQAGSHTEVFF; CDR3nt: TGCAGTGCTAGGCAGGCCGGTTCACACACTGAAGTTTTCTTT
abundance: .; d_gene: .; j_gene: TRBJ2-2; v_gene: TRBV10-3; CDR3aa: CAISVEGVSGELFF; CDR3nt: TGTGCCATCAGTGTGGAGGGAGTCAGTGGGGAGCTGTTTTTT